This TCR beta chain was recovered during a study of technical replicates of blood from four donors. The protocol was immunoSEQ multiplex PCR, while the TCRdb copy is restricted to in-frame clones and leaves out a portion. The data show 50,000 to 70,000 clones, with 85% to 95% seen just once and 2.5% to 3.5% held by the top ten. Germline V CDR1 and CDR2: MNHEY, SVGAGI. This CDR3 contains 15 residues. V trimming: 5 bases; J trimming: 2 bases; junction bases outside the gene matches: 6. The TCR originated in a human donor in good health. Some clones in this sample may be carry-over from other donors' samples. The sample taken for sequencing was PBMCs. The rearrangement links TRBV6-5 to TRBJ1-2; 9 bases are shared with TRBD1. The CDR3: CASSRFGTGNYGYTF. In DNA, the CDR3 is TGTGCCAGCAGTAGATTCGGGACAGGGAACTATGGCTACACCTTC.